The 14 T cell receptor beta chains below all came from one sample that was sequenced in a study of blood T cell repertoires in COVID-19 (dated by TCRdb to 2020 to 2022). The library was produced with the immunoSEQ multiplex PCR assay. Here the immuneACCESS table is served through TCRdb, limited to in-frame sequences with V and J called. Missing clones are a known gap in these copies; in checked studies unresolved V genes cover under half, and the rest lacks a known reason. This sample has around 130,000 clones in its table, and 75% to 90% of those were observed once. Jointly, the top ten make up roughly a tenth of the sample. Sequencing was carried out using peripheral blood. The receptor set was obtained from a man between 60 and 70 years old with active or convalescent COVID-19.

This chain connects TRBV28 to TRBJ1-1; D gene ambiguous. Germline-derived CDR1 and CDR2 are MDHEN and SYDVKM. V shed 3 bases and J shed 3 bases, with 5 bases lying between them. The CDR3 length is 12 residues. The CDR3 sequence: CASSFPDTEAFF. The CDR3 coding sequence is TGTGCCAGCAGTTTTCCGGACACTGAAGCTTTCTTT.

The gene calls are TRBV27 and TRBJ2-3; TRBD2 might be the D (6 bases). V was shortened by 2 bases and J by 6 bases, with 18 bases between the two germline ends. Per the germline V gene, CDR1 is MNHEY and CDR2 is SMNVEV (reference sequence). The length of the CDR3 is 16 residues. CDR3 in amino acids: CASSLEGGVPSDTQYF. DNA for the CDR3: TGTGCCAGCAGTTTAGAAGGCGGGGTACCTTCGGATACGCAGTATTTT.

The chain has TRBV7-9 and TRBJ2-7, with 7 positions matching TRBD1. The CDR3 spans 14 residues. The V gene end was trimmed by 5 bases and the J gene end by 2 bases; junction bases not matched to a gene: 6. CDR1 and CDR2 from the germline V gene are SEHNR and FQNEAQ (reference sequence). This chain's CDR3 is CASSPRQGTYEQYF. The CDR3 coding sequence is TGTGCCAGCAGCCCGAGACAGGGAACCTACGAGCAGTACTTC.

The DNA for the CDR3 is TGTGCCAGCAGTTCATTGGACAGGGTCAGTGGCTACACCTTC. Translation: CASSSLDRVSGYTF. V usage is TRBV28 and J usage is TRBJ1-2, with 8 bases fitting TRBD1. The germline gives CDR1 MDHEN, CDR2 SYDVKM. V trimming: 4 bases; J trimming: 7 bases; junction bases outside the gene matches: 8. The CDR3 covers 14 residues.

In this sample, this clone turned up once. The CDR3 nucleotides are TGTGCCAGCAGCTTGAGACATCCAACCTCCTACGAGCAGTACTTC. Translated: CASSLRHPTSYEQYF. The chain has TRBV7-4 and TRBJ2-7; no clear D. The CDR3 sequence is 15 residues long. Between the trimmed V and J ends, which lost 3 bases and 0 bases, there was a span of 12 bases. Per germline, CDR1 SGHVT and CDR2 SQSDAQ.

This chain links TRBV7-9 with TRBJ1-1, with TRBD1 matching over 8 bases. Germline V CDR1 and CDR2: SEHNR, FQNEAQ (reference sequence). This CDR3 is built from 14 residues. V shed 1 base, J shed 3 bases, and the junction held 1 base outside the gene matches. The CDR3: CASSLVTGDTEAFF. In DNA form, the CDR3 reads TGTGCCAGCAGCTTAGTGACAGGGGACACTGAAGCTTTCTTT.

The CDR3: CAISESTPSTDTQYF. The CDR3 nucleotides read TGTGCCATCAGTGAGTCAACACCCAGCACAGATACGCAGTATTTT. The chain has TRBV10-3 and TRBJ2-3; D uncertain. V was cut by 0 bases and J by 0 bases, with 7 bases left in between. Germline V lookup: CDR1 ENHRY, CDR2 SYGVKD. This CDR3 is 15 amino acids long.

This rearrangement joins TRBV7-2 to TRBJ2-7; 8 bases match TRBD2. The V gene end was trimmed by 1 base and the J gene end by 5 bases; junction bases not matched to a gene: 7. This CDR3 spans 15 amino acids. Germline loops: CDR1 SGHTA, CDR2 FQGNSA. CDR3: CASSLDGTRTHEQYF. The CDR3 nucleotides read TGTGCCAGCAGCTTAGATGGGACTAGGACCCACGAGCAGTACTTC.

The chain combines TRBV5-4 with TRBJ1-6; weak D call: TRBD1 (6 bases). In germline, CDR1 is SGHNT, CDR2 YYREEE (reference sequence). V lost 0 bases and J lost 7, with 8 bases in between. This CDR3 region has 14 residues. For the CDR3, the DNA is TGTGCCAGCAGCTTGGACAGGGCAAATTCACCCCTCCACTTT. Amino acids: CASSLDRANSPLHF.

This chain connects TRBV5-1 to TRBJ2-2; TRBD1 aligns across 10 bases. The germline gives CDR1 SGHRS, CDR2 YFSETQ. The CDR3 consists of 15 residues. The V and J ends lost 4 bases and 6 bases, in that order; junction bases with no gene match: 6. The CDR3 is CASSGGQGIPGELFF. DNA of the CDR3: TGCGCCAGCAGCGGGGGACAGGGGATCCCCGGGGAGCTGTTTTTT.

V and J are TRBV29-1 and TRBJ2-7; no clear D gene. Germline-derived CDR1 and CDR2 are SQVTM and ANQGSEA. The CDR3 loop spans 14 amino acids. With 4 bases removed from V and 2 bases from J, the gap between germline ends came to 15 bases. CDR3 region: CSVAPLNAAYEQYF. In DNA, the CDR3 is TGCAGCGTTGCACCCTTAAATGCGGCCTACGAGCAGTACTTC.

The chain's CDR3 is CASSSSGSTYNEQFF. For the CDR3, the DNA is TGTGCCAGCAGCTCTAGCGGGAGCACCTACAATGAGCAGTTCTTC. The V call is TRBV5-4, the J call TRBJ2-1, with 10 positions matching TRBD2. CDR1 is SGHNT, CDR2 YYREEE, per germline (reference sequence). The CDR3 has 15 residues. Losses at the gene ends were 3 bases for V and 2 bases for J; bases not matched to a gene: 2.

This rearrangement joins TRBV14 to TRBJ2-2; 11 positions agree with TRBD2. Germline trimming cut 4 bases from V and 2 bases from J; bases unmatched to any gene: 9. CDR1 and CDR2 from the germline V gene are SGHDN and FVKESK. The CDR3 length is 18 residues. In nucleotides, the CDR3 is TGTGCCAGCAGCCTAAGGGGGACTAGCGGTCTAAACACCGGGGAGCTGTTTTTT. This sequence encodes CASSLRGTSGLNTGELFF. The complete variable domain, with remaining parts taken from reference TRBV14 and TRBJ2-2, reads EAGVTQFPSHSVIEKGQTVTLRCDPISGHDNLYWYRRVMGKEIKFLLHFVKESKQDESGMPNNRFLAERTGGTYSTLKVQPAELEDSGVYFCASSLRGTSGLNTGELFFGEGSRLTVL.

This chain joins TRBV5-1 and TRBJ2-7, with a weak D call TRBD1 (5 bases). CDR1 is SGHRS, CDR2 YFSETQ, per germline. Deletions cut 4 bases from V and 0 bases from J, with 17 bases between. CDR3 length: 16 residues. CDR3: CASSAGQTRSSYEQYF. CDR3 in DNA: TGCGCCAGCAGCGCCGGACAAACACGGAGCTCCTACGAGCAGTACTTC. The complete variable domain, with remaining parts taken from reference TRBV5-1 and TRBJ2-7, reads KAGVTQTPRYLIKTRGQQVTLSCSPISGHRSVSWYQQTPGQGLQFLFEYFSETQRNKGNFPGRFSGRQFSNSRSEMNVSTLELGDSALYLCASSAGQTRSSYEQYFGPGTRLTVT.